The entry below describes one T cell receptor beta chain. It lacks a known antigen. No quality values exist for individual bases; no much larger clone is one base distant. Library creation used the immunoSEQ multiplex PCR assay. The paper's processing steps were these. To diagnose cytomegalovirus status from the catalog of TCR beta chain sequences, a statistical classification framework was built. Imported from immuneACCESS, the table was reduced by TCRdb to in-frame sequences with V and J called. These copies leave out some clones; in studies compared against another copy, an unresolved V gene accounts for under half, and the cause of the remainder is not known. V and J calls plus clone size are reproduced from that table; the DNA served to infer D and trimming. The sample data list some 160,000 clones, and more than 70% of these were observed just once. The ten most abundant clones make up 2.5% to 3% of the sample.

Its CDR3 holds 17 amino acids, cysteine through phenylalanine. Left in the record is the CDR3 DNA by itself, 51 bases read in frame from the first base. V is cut back by 5 bases and J by 3 bases, with 9 bases in the junction unmatched. CDR1 and CDR2, per the germline V gene, are MDHEN and SYDVKM. Donors formed part of the validation cohort, which comprised some 120 subjects and was distinct from the first cohort of fewer than 750 subjects. The data originate from a study of cytomegalovirus exposure and HLA in healthy donors (TCRdb year 2017). Broadly, across the study: The 550 to 750 repertoires of the first cohort and the 110 or so validation repertoires were produced on the same platform, according to a later analysis. The study aimed to test whether signatures of past pathogen exposure could be identified by cataloging public T cell receptors. Along with the approximately 700-subject first cohort, a separate validation cohort of approximately 110 different subjects was used. The study combined high-throughput TCR immunosequencing, statistical association of individual TCRs with disease status, and machine learning to predict cytomegalovirus infection status.

The paper's findings and limits, for the study overall: The authors suggested that the approach could potentially be extended to other disease states and immunological phenotypes. The validation cohort had no HLA typing available for a later analysis, so co-occurrence within that cohort was assessed over all 120 or so repertoires. The classifier was reported to diagnose cytomegalovirus status with high specificity and sensitivity in both the original cohort and the validation cohort. The study listed 150 to 200 TCR beta chains as associated with cytomegalovirus. Most TCR sequences were seen in very few donors, while some public TCRs were found in many individuals. A few of the identified cytomegalovirus-associated TCR beta chains were confirmed in vitro to be specific for cytomegalovirus antigens. In a later analysis, TCRs clustered in the first cohort were found to also tend to co-occur in the roughly 120 validation repertoires, with 94% of cluster scores above 0.

Recombination joined TRBV28 with TRBJ2-3, with 12 bases in between that match TRBD2. Material: PBMCs. This sequence was found in a young man in good health and CMV-seronegative. The CDR3 loop reads CASSLMTSGSWTDTQYF. The DNA reads TGTGCCAGCAGTCTCATGACTAGCGGGAGTTGGACAGATACGCAGTATTTT.